This T cell receptor (beta chain) was captured by sequencing in a study of response to subunit inactivated influenza vaccine. Study results and caveats: New T cells are recruited in small numbers by each seasonal influenza vaccination, according to the authors' suggestion.

To note about this clonotype: Its antigen is as yet unknown.

With V trimmed by 3 bases and J by 7 bases, 12 bases remained unmatched. Germline CDR1 reads MNHEY; CDR2 reads SVGEGT. The CDR3 sequence is 16 residues long. TCRdb passed the RT-PCR reads through MiXCR, listing each CDR3 protein once. The table includes about 780,000 distinct CDR3 sequences, less than 20% detected once. The material was PBMCs from blood, obtained 5 days after vaccination. This chain links TRBV6-2 or TRBV6-3 with TRBJ2-1; 7 nucleotides match TRBD1. This TCR was sampled from a man aged 50-60 years who received an inactivated influenza vaccine. DNA for the CDR3: TGTGCCAGCAGTTATTCTGGGACAGCCCGGTCTAATGAGCAGTTCTTC. Its protein is CASSYSGTARSNEQFF.